A single sample is the source of the 13 T cell receptor beta chains below, sequenced in a study of OX40 agonist ivuxolimab in advanced cancers. Preparation of the library involved the immunoSEQ multiplex PCR assay. This immuneACCESS table, as held by TCRdb, lists in-frame sequences with V and J called but not all clones. Of the missing ones, under half trace to an unresolved V gene in checked studies; the others have no known cause. The sample table records 95,000 or so clones; about 92% of these occur just once. 0.45% to 0.6% of the sample is held by the ten biggest clonotypes. The sequences come from CD4+ or CD8+ T cells sorted from blood, collected in a trial of the OX40 agonist ivuxolimab. These TCRs come from an adult with an advanced solid tumor such as melanoma, head and neck, liver or kidney cancer.

This rearrangement joins TRBV5-4 to TRBJ2-5, with 9 nucleotides matching TRBD1. This CDR3 spans 16 amino acids. Germline CDR1 reads SGHNT; CDR2 reads YYREEE (reference sequence). V was pared by 0 bases and J by 5 bases, with 8 bases of the junction left unmatched. The CDR3 bases are TGTGCCAGCAGCTTGGCAGGGACAGGGTTGGAGGAGACCCAGTACTTC. Translating gives CASSLAGTGLEETQYF.

In DNA, the CDR3 is TGTGCCAGCAACCGGGACAGGAACACCGGGGAGCTGTTTTTT. Translating gives CASNRDRNTGELFF. J is TRBJ2-2 and V is TRBV2; 7 nucleotides agree with TRBD1. This CDR3 spans 14 amino acids. Unmatched junction bases numbered 3, after V lost 7 bases and J lost 1 base. The germline CDR1 and CDR2 sequences are SNHLY and FYNNEI.

This rearrangement joins TRBV6-5 to TRBJ1-2; 7 bases map to TRBD1. Germline V gene lookup returns CDR1 MNHEY and CDR2 SVGAGI. J lost 5 bases, V lost 0 bases, and 0 bases had no gene match. The CDR3 runs 13 residues. The CDR3 reads CASSYSGQYGYTF. The DNA for the CDR3 is TGTGCCAGCAGTTACTCGGGACAGTATGGCTACACCTTC.

This clone was seen just once. The chain has TRBV5-8 and TRBJ1-1; TRBD1 matches 8 bases. Trimming took 0 bases from V and 10 from J; bases not matched to a gene: 8. The CDR3 runs 14 residues. The germline gives CDR1 SGHTS, CDR2 YDEGEE. CDR3 coding DNA: TGTGCCAGCAGCTTGGCAGGGGGCGCCGGTGGAGCTTTCTTT. Translating gives CASSLAGGAGGAFF.

The J gene is TRBJ1-2, the V gene TRBV27; 10 positions agree with TRBD1. CDR3 length: 15 residues. Looked up from germline, CDR1 is MNHEY and CDR2 is SMNVEV (reference sequence). The trim removed 7 bases at V and 0 bases at J, leaving 5 bases unmatched. The CDR3 is CASTRTGGSNYGYTF. The CDR3 coding sequence is TGTGCCAGCACCAGGACAGGGGGATCTAACTATGGCTACACCTTC.

The chain has TRBV12-5 and TRBJ1-4, with 8 positions matching TRBD1. Germline trimming cut 0 bases from V and 0 bases from J; bases unmatched to any gene: 6. The germline V gene encodes CDR1 LGHNT and CDR2 FRNRAP. The CDR3 is 18 amino acids. This chain's CDR3 is CASGLVRTGNPTNEKLFF. In DNA, the CDR3 is TGTGCTAGTGGTTTGGTGAGGACAGGGAATCCAACTAATGAAAAACTGTTTTTT. Drawing the rest from reference TRBV12-5 and TRBJ1-4, the complete variable domain is DARVTQTPRHKVTEMGQEVTMRCQPILGHNTVFWYRQTMMQGLELLAYFRNRAPLDDSGMPKDRFSAEMPDATLATLKIQPSEPRDSAVYFCASGLVRTGNPTNEKLFFGSGTQLSVL.

The V call is TRBV10-2, the J call TRBJ2-7; no reliable D call. Germline CDR1 and CDR2: WSHSY and SAAADI. Trimming shortened V by 8 bases and J by 6 bases, and 5 bases separated the two germline ends. This CDR3 is 9 amino acids long. CDR3 in DNA: TGCGCCAGCGACTGCGAGCAGTACTTC. Protein sequence: CASDCEQYF.

The chain has TRBV5-1 and TRBJ2-2; TRBD1 might be the D (6 bases). Trimming stripped 3 bases from V and 1 base from J, with 10 bases between. The CDR3 is 15 amino acids. Per the germline V gene, CDR1 is SGHRS and CDR2 is YFSETQ. The CDR3 nucleotides read TGCGCCAGCAGCTCGGGACACCGGAACACCGGGGAGCTGTTTTTT. Translated, it gives CASSSGHRNTGELFF.

This clone was recorded once. The V call is TRBV5-1, the J call TRBJ2-2, with 9 bases matching TRBD2. This CDR3 is built from 19 residues. Germline V gene sequence: CDR1 SGHRS, CDR2 YFSETQ. V was clipped by 6 bases and J by 0 bases; unmatched bases: 15. In DNA, the CDR3 is TGCGCCAGCACCGTATTCGGCGGGAGGGCCGATTCGAACACCGGGGAGCTGTTTTTT. This gives the protein CASTVFGGRADSNTGELFF. Supplemented by reference TRBV5-1 and TRBJ2-2, the full variable domain reads KAGVTQTPRYLIKTRGQQVTLSCSPISGHRSVSWYQQTPGQGLQFLFEYFSETQRNKGNFPGRFSGRQFSNSRSEMNVSTLELGDSALYLCASTVFGGRADSNTGELFFGEGSRLTVL.

V gene TRBV6-1 combines with J gene TRBJ2-5; TRBD1 matches at 10 bases. After removal of 7 bases from V and 1 base from J, the junction contained 3 bases not matched to a gene. There are 14 residues in the CDR3. Germline CDR1 and CDR2: MNHNS and SASEGT. The CDR3 coding sequence is TGTGCCAGCAATCGACAGGGGGCCCAAGAGACCCAGTACTTC. This encodes CASNRQGAQETQYF.

The chain carries TRBV12-5 and TRBJ1-2; D gene uncertain. V was cut by 0 bases and J by 4 bases, with 12 bases left in between. Per germline, CDR1 LGHNT and CDR2 FRNRAP. The CDR3 extends over 15 amino acids. CDR3 DNA: TGTGCTAGTGGTTTGGTATTCAAGGGAATCTATGGCTACACCTTC. Translated: CASGLVFKGIYGYTF.

The J gene is TRBJ2-2, the V gene TRBV14, with 8 positions matching TRBD1. After removal of 4 bases from V and 5 bases from J, the junction contained 3 bases not matched to a gene. Germline V CDR1 and CDR2: SGHDN, FVKESK. The length of the CDR3 is 14 residues. Written as DNA, the CDR3 is TGTGCCAGCAGCCGACAGGGGCTGACCGGGGAGCTGTTTTTT. Translated, it gives CASSRQGLTGELFF.

This sequence joins TRBV6-4 and TRBJ2-1, with D perhaps TRBD1 (6 bases). CDR3 length: 12 amino acids. Trimming pared 6 bases from V and 8 bases from J, leaving 11 bases between. The germline V gene has CDR1 MRHNA and CDR2 SNTAGT. Written as DNA, the CDR3 is TGTGCCAGCAGCCACACAGGGCATGAGCAGTTCTTC. Residues: CASSHTGHEQFF.